This T cell receptor (beta chain) was obtained from a study of breast tumors, draining lymph nodes, adjacent tissues. General study results and limits: Most tumor T cells seemingly derive from lymph node, then expand in tumor. Tumor T cell lymph node origin was a supported hypothesis, not proven. Tumors had less TCR diversity than lymph nodes, more than nontumor tissue.

The lymph nodes were axillary draining lymph nodes from breast cancer patients. TCRdb analysed the multiplex PCR reads with MiXCR anew, one entry per CDR3 protein. The sample lists 180,000 or so distinct CDR3 sequences; 31% were seen once. Germline trimming cut 5 bases from V and 10 bases from J; bases unmatched to any gene: 5. CDR3 length: 13 residues. In this sample, this clonotype turned up many times. As yet, its antigen is unknown. The sample taken for sequencing was axillary lymph node tissue. The sequence was collected from a female donor with breast cancer. Some clones in this sample may be carry-over from other donors' samples. The genes are TRBV12-3 or TRBV12-4 and TRBJ1-6; 7 bases are shared with TRBD1. CDR3 DNA: TGTGCCAGCAGTCAGGCAGGGGGGTCACCCCTCCACTTT. It is translated as CASSQAGGSPLHF.